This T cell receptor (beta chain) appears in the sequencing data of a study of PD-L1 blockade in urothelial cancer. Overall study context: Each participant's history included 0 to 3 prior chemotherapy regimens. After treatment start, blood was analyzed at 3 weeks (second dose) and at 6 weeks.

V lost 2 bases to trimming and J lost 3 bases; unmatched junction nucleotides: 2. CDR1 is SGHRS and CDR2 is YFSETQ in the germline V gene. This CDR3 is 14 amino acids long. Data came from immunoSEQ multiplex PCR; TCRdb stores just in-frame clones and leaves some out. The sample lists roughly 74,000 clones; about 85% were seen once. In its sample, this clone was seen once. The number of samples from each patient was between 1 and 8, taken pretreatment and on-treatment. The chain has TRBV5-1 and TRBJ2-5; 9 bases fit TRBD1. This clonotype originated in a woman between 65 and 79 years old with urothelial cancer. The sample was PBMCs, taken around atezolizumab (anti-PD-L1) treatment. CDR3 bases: TGCGCCAGCAGCTTACGGGACAGGGAAGAGACCCAGTACTTC. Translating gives CASSLRDREETQYF.